The present entry profiles one TCR beta chain with its context. These data come from a study of blood T cells in healthy people across ages. Using a J-beta primer mix together with a sample-barcoded 5' primer, a second PCR was run for about 6 to 12 cycles. TCRdb reprocessed the 5' RACE reads via MiXCR and lists one record per CDR3 protein. Of roughly 570,000 distinct CDR3 sequences listed, about 25% are singletons. Per the germline V gene, CDR1 is SGHRS and CDR2 is YFSETQ. This CDR3 comprises 13 residues. Trimming took 2 bases from V and 7 from J, leaving 9 bases between them. Each sample provided at least 6 micrograms of extracted total RNA.

The chain links TRBV5-1 to TRBJ2-2; D uncertain. The sequence came from a woman aged 65 to 85 in good health. The sequencing sample was made of blood. CDR3 nucleotides: TGCGCCAGCAGCTTCAACCGCGGCGGGGAGCTGTTTTTT. It specifies CASSFNRGGELFF.